The text below deals with one T cell receptor beta chain. Its antigen is not known. Profiling relied on immunoSEQ multiplex PCR, and the TCRdb table lists in-frame clones only, not all of them. The sample comprises around 1,900 clones, 15% to 20% of which are singletons, and 24% rests with the top ten. The data were obtained in a study of T cells in localized non-small cell lung cancer. General study points: Median approximately 61 top-100 tumor clones were shared with paired adjacent lung.

This sequence originates from a female donor at least 60 years old with stage I squamous cell lung carcinoma. The source was lung tumor tissue, collected before any cancer treatment.

CDR3 protein: CASSKASGRSSYNEQFF. The CDR3 DNA is TGTGCCAGTAGTAAGGCTAGCGGGAGAAGCTCCTACAATGAGCAGTTCTTC. The V gene is TRBV19, the J gene TRBJ2-1, with 10 bases lining up with TRBD2. J was trimmed by 0 bases and V by 4 bases; bases with no gene match: 6. The length of the CDR3 is 17 residues. Germline V gene lookup returns CDR1 LNHDA and CDR2 SQIVND (reference sequence). Supplemented by reference TRBV19 and TRBJ2-1, the full variable domain reads DGGITQSPKYLFRKEGQNVTLSCEQNLNHDAMYWYRQDPGQGLRLIYYSQIVNDFQKGDIAEGYSVSREKKESFPLTVTSAQKNPTAFYLCASSKASGRSSYNEQFFGPGTRLTVL.